The clone carrying this T cell receptor beta chain has more than one count but fewer than ten. Per germline, CDR1 SGHRS and CDR2 YFSETQ. Germline trimming cut 3 bases from V and 2 bases from J; bases unmatched to any gene: 3. The CDR3 spans 15 residues. This specimen belongs to a study of technical replicates of blood from several donors. Sequencing was performed with immunoSEQ multiplex PCR; in TCRdb, only in-frame clones are kept and a portion is missing. The sample comprises about 74,000 clones, 75% to 85% of which are singletons, and roughly 3.9% rests with the top ten. Sequences were obtained from PBMCs. This clonotype was obtained from a human donor in good health. Some clones in this sample may be carry-over from other donors' samples. The gene calls are TRBV5-1 and TRBJ1-5; TRBD1 agrees at 9 bases. CDR3 residues: CASSWTGVGNQPQHF. The CDR3, as DNA: TGCGCCAGCAGCTGGACAGGGGTAGGCAATCAGCCCCAGCATTTT.